The source of this T cell receptor (beta chain) is a study of response to subunit inactivated influenza vaccine. Study-level findings and limits: Seasonal influenza vaccination, on each occasion, was suggested by the authors to recruit few new T cells.

CDR1 and CDR2 (germline): MNHEY, SVGAGI. The J segment lost 0 bases and the V segment lost 4 bases, leaving 4 bases of the junction unmatched. The CDR3 loop spans 15 amino acids. MiXCR, run by TCRdb on the RT-PCR reads, gives a single entry per CDR3 protein. This sample has some 300,000 distinct CDR3 sequences, with over 20% found just once. This clonotype has only a few counts. Its antigen is not known. The sample here was PBMCs from blood, taken around 22 months after vaccination. The source is a man aged 50 to 69 who received an inactivated influenza vaccine. V usage is TRBV6-5 and J usage is TRBJ2-3; 7 nucleotides align to TRBD2. The CDR3 spells CASSFLAESTDTQYF. CDR3 nucleotides: TGTGCCAGCAGTTTCCTAGCGGAGAGCACAGATACGCAGTATTTT.